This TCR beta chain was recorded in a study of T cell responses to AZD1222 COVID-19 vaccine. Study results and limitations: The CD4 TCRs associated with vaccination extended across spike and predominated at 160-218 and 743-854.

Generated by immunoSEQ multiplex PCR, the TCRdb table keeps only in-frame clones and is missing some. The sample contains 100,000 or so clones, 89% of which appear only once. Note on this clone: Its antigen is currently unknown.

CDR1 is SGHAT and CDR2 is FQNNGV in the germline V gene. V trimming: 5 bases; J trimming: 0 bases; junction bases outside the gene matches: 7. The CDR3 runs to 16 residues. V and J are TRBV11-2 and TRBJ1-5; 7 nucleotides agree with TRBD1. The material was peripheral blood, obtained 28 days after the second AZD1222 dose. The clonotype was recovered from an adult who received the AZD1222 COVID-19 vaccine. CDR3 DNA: TGTGCCAGCAGCCCAGGGACAGCTTATAGCAATCAGCCCCAGCATTTT. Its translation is CASSPGTAYSNQPQHF.